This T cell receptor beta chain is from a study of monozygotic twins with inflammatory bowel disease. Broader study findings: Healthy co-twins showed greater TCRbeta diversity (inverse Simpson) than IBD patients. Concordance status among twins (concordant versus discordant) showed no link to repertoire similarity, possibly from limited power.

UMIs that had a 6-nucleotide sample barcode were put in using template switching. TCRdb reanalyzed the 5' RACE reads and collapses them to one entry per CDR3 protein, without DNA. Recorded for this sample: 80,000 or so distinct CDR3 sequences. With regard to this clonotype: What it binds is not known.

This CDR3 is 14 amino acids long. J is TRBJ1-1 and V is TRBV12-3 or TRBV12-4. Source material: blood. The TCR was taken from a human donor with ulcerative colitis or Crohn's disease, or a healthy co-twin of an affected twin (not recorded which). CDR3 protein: CASRLWGGGTEAFF.